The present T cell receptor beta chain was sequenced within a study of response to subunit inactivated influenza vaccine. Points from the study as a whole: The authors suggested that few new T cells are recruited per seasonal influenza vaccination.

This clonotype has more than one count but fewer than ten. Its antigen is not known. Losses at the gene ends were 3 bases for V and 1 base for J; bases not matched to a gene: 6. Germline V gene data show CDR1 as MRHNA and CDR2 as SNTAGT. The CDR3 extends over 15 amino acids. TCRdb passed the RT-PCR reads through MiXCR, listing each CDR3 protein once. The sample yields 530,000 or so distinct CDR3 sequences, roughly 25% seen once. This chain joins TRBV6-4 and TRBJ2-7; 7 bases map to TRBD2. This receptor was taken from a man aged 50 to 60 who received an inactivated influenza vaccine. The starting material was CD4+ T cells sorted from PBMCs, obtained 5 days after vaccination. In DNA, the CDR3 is TGTGCCAGCAGTGAAGGTTTCGGGGGGTCCTACGAGCAGTACTTC. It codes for CASSEGFGGSYEQYF.